These 2 T cell receptor beta chains were all obtained from the same sample, sequenced in a study of blood T cells in healthy people across ages. With a J-beta primer mix and a sample-barcoded 5' primer, a second PCR ran about 6 to 11 cycles. Via MiXCR, TCRdb re-called the 5' RACE reads, giving one row per CDR3 protein. The table shows 1.6 million or so distinct CDR3 sequences, with approximately 32% occurring only once. Sequencing was performed on blood. The receptor set was obtained from a woman between 25 and 40 years old in good health.

The V and J genes are TRBV5-1 and TRBJ1-1; D uncertain. CDR3 length equals 15 residues. From germline, CDR1 is SGHRS and CDR2 YFSETQ. With 5 bases removed from V and 3 bases from J, the gap between germline ends came to 17 bases. CDR3 DNA sequence: TGCGCCAGCAGTAAGAGAGAGGGAATGGACACTGAAGCTTTCTTT. This sequence encodes CASSKREGMDTEAFF.

The chain is built from TRBV28 and TRBJ2-1; 13 bases are a match to TRBD2. There are 19 residues in the CDR3. The trim removed 6 bases at V and 3 bases at J, leaving 14 bases unmatched. Germline CDR1 MDHEN, CDR2 SYDVKM. CDR3 residues: CASSTRTSGRPDLYNEQFF. The CDR3 DNA sequence: TGTGCCAGCAGCACTAGGACTAGCGGGAGACCCGATCTCTACAATGAGCAGTTCTTC.